This T cell receptor (beta chain) is from a study of T cells in Graves' hyperthyroidism and ophthalmopathy. With 2 bases removed from V and 1 base from J, the gap between germline ends came to 8 bases. CDR1 KGHDR and CDR2 SFDVKD come from the germline V gene. The CDR3 covers 15 residues. Only a few counts were recorded for this clonotype. Its antigen is undetermined. Uncontrolled infections, other autoimmune diseases, pregnancy or lactation led to exclusion of patients. RNA transcripts gave rise to amplified TCR beta CDR3 regions. HTBI primers drove first-round RT-PCR of the TCR CDR3. TCRdb re-analysed the multiplex PCR reads in MiXCR, keeping a single row per CDR3 protein. The repertoire holds about 600,000 distinct CDR3 sequences, with 13% to 15% as singletons. The study's findings and limits: Most thyroid-expanded clonotypes above 0.001 were also found in blood.

The rearrangement uses TRBV24-1 and TRBJ1-5; D possibly corresponds to TRBD1 (6 bases). The TCR sequence derives from a woman aged 45-65 years with Graves' ophthalmopathy. Sequencing used blood. The DNA of the CDR3 is TGTGCCACCAGTGATTGGACAGAGAGCAATCAGCCCCAGCATTTT. It translates to CATSDWTESNQPQHF.